A single sample gave rise to the 14 T cell receptor beta chains below, sequenced in a study of shared clonotypes between healthy human individuals. Sequencing was performed with immunoSEQ multiplex PCR; in TCRdb, only in-frame clones are kept and a portion is missing. Among about 990,000 clones listed, approximately 80% were seen once. What was sequenced was memory CD4+ T cells from PBMCs. Noted subset: CD45RA-negative fraction. The source is a man younger than 35 in good health. Some clones in this sample may be carry-over from other donors' samples.

Worth noting for this clone: Other nucleotide sequences in the sample specify the same CDR3. The chain has TRBV30 and TRBJ2-6, with TRBD1 as a possible D gene (6 bases). CDR3 length equals 15 residues. Per germline, CDR1 GTSNPN and CDR2 SVGIG (reference sequence). Trimming removed 2 bases from V and 0 bases from J, with 8 bases in between. The CDR3 here is CAWSKGGSGANVLTF. The CDR3 DNA reads as TGTGCCTGGAGTAAAGGGGGCTCTGGGGCCAACGTCCTGACTTTC.

The DNA of the CDR3 is TGTGCCAGCAGTGACCCCGGGACTAGCGGGAGTGAGACCCAGTACTTC. The encoded protein is CASSDPGTSGSETQYF. The chain uses TRBV6-1 and TRBJ2-5; 14 bases agree with TRBD2. Losses at the gene ends were 3 bases for V and 5 bases for J; bases not matched to a gene: 5. The germline V gene has CDR1 MNHNS and CDR2 SASEGT. The CDR3 loop spans 16 amino acids.

The V call is TRBV28, the J call TRBJ1-4; 7 bases agree with TRBD1. J was trimmed by 15 bases and V by 6 bases; bases with no gene match: 16. The germline gives CDR1 MDHEN, CDR2 SYDVKM. The CDR3 sequence is 14 residues long. CDR3 nucleotide sequence: TGTGCCAGCAGCCCACCTGGGGACGGGACAGCCTTGTTTTTT. It specifies CASSPPGDGTALFF. The full variable domain, its missing parts supplied by reference TRBV28 and TRBJ1-4, is DVKVTQSSRYLVKRTGEKVFLECVQDMDHENMFWYRQDPGLGLRLIYFSYDVKMKEKGDIPEGYSVSREKKERFSLILESASTNQTSMYLCASSPPGDGTALFFGSGTQLSVL.

The chain has TRBV29-1 and TRBJ2-3; a possible D gene is TRBD2 (7 bases). Trimming stripped 7 bases from V and 6 bases from J, with 17 bases between. This CDR3 is built from 13 residues. CDR1 SQVTM and CDR2 ANQGSEA come from the germline V gene. CDR3 protein: CSAFGGRVDTQYF. CDR3 DNA sequence: TGCAGCGCCTTCGGGGGGCGGGTCGATACGCAGTATTTT.

As to this clone: Distinct nucleotide sequences in the sample also encode this CDR3. The rearrangement uses TRBV2 and TRBJ2-3, with no clear D. Germline V gene lookup returns CDR1 SNHLY and CDR2 FYNNEI. V lost 5 bases, J lost 0 bases, and 9 bases lay in between. The CDR3 spans 14 residues. Here the CDR3 DNA reads TGTGCCAGCAGTCGAGGCGGAAGCACAGATACGCAGTATTTT. This sequence encodes CASSRGGSTDTQYF.

This rearrangement joins TRBV4-2 to TRBJ2-1; the match to TRBD2 covers 9 bases. Trimming cost V 0 bases and J 10 bases; bases outside gene matches: 10. CDR1 and CDR2 from the germline V gene are LGHNA and YNFKEQ. There are 16 residues in the CDR3. This CDR3 reads CASSQDQAGGSGEQFF. CDR3 coding DNA: TGTGCCAGCAGCCAAGATCAGGCGGGAGGGTCTGGGGAGCAGTTCTTC.

This chain joins TRBV7-9 and TRBJ1-1; 7 nucleotides agree with TRBD1. With 1 base clipped from V and 4 bases from J, the junction kept 9 bases outside the gene matches. Germline V gene lookup returns CDR1 SEHNR and CDR2 FQNEAQ (reference sequence). This CDR3 spans 16 amino acids. This CDR3 is CASSLVMGQPLTEAFF. The CDR3 DNA is TGTGCCAGCAGCTTAGTAATGGGACAGCCGCTCACTGAAGCTTTCTTT.

The V gene is TRBV28, the J gene TRBJ2-2, with D tentatively TRBD1 or TRBD2 (5 bases each). The CDR3 totals 15 residues. Germline V CDR1 and CDR2: MDHEN, SYDVKM. V was shortened by 3 bases and J by 1 base, with 9 bases between the two germline ends. The CDR3 sequence is CASSFQGRNTGELFF. The DNA for the CDR3 is TGTGCCAGCAGTTTTCAGGGACGGAACACCGGGGAGCTGTTTTTT.

V is TRBV19 and J is TRBJ1-5; TRBD1 is a possible D gene (6 bases). Germline loops: CDR1 LNHDA, CDR2 SQIVND (reference sequence). The CDR3 is 16 residues long. Trimming cost V 5 bases and J 5 bases, with 19 bases left between them. As DNA, the CDR3 is TGTGCCAGTAGTCCCTCCCCGGGCAGGGGCTATCAGCCCCAGCATTTT. Residues: CASSPSPGRGYQPQHF.

The chain carries TRBV15 and TRBJ1-4; 7 bases line up with TRBD1. The CDR3 contains 16 residues. The V segment lost 0 bases and the J segment 12 bases; nucleotides outside the gene matches: 13. CDR1 is LNHNV, CDR2 YYDKDF, per germline (reference sequence). Here the CDR3 DNA reads TGTGCCACCAGCAGAGAGGCGCGACAGGGACTTACGGAACTGTTTTTT. As protein: CATSREARQGLTELFF.

Many counts were recorded for this clone. This specimen includes other DNA sequences encoding the same CDR3. The chain has TRBV29-1 and TRBJ2-4; 7 bases line up with TRBD1. The CDR3 has 16 residues. Trimming cost V 2 bases and J 2 bases; bases outside gene matches: 9. Germline CDR1 reads SQVTM; CDR2 reads ANQGSEA. CDR3 nucleotides: TGCAGCGTTGAACTGGCCAGGGGGATAACCAAAAACATTCAGTACTTC. Its protein product is CSVELARGITKNIQYF.

The V gene is TRBV5-1, the J gene TRBJ2-2; unclear D gene. V lost 4 bases to trimming and J lost 4 bases, with 11 bases between them. CDR3 size: 14 residues. Per germline, CDR1 SGHRS and CDR2 YFSETQ. CDR3 nucleotide sequence: TGCGCCAGCAGCCTGATATCGGCCACCGGGGAGCTGTTTTTT. The encoded protein is CASSLISATGELFF.

The chain links TRBV23-1 to TRBJ2-7; weak D call: TRBD1 (6 bases). TRBV23-1 is an ORF for which the function is uncertain. V was pared by 4 bases and J by 2 bases, with 15 bases between. This CDR3 has 15 amino acids. This chain's CDR3 is CASSREQGRPYEQYF. CDR3 in DNA: TGCGCCAGCAGTCGAGAACAGGGTCGTCCCTACGAGCAGTACTTC.

V and J are TRBV9 and TRBJ1-1, with a tentative D call TRBD1 (5 bases). The V and J ends lost 0 bases and 0 bases respectively, with 9 bases between them. This CDR3 is built from 15 residues. Germline-derived CDR1 and CDR2 are SGDLS and YYNGEE. CDR3 in DNA: TGTGCCAGCAGCGTAGCCGGACAACTGAACACTGAAGCTTTCTTT. Its translation: CASSVAGQLNTEAFF.